This is a list of T cell receptor beta chains from one sample in a study of T cell repertoires in cytomegalovirus infection. Antigen specificity for these receptors is unknown. From the reads, TCRdb called clonotypes with MiXCR, one entry per CDR3 protein. The profile shows about 110,000 distinct CDR3 sequences, 25% to 35% of them singletons. The sequencing here drew on CD8+ T cells from cultured PBMCs, taken from culture after CMV antigen stimulation. Receptors were obtained from a human donor in good health (CMV status not recorded). Some clones in this sample may be carry-over from other donors' samples. The CDR3 runs from the conserved cysteine through the conserved F or W. D genes are given only for firm matches. For some rows the clone size is stated as once, few or many, or as a class when expanded; others skip it.

v_call	j_call	clone_size	d_call	cdr3_aa	cdr3_nt
TRBV6-1	TRBJ2-7	NA	NA	CASRPRGGTHHEQYF	TGTGCCAGCAGACCTCGTGGAGGGACCCACCACGAGCAGTACTTC
TRBV20-1	TRBJ2-5	NA	NA	CSADNTAQGQETQYF	TGCAGTGCTGACAACACCGCTCAGGGACAAGAGACCCAGTACTTC
TRBV7-8	TRBJ1-6	few	NA	CASSPQAVDNSPLHF	TGTGCCAGCAGCCCTCAGGCGGTTGATAATTCACCCCTCCACTTT
TRBV7-6	TRBJ2-2	NA	TRBD1	CASSLAEQGATGELFF	TGTGCCAGCAGCTTAGCGGAACAGGGGGCCACCGGGGAGCTGTTTTTT
TRBV15	TRBJ2-5	few	NA	CATSRDQETQYF	TGTGCCACCAGCAGAGATCAAGAGACCCAGTACTTC
TRBV7-2	TRBJ1-3	many	NA	CASSPSDISGNTIYF	TGTGCCAGCAGCCCATCGGATATCTCTGGAAACACCATATATTTT
TRBV6-5	TRBJ2-5	NA	TRBD2	CASSYSPAGVGETQYF	TGTGCCAGCAGTTACTCACCCGCGGGAGTAGGGGAGACCCAGTACTTC
TRBV4-1	TRBJ1-3	few	NA	CASSPYDRGNTIYF	TGCGCCAGCAGCCCCTACGACAGGGGAAACACCATATATTTT
TRBV7-3	TRBJ2-7	NA	NA	CASSLGGGSHEQYF	TGTGCCAGCAGCTTAGGCGGGGGCTCCCACGAGCAGTACTTC
TRBV12-3/TRBV12-4	TRBJ1-5	few	NA	CASSHLGQPQHF	TGTGCCAGCAGTCACTTAGGTCAGCCCCAGCATTTT
TRBV2	TRBJ1-1	NA	TRBD1	CASSEAPGGPWSTEAFF	TGTGCCAGCAGTGAAGCGCCAGGGGGGCCCTGGAGCACTGAAGCTTTCTTT
TRBV7-3	TRBJ1-1	few	NA	CASSPWTRGPNTEAFF	TGTGCCAGCAGCCCGTGGACCCGGGGACCGAACACTGAAGCTTTCTTT
TRBV12-3/TRBV12-4	TRBJ2-1	many	NA	CASSPQSLEQFF	TGTGCCAGCAGCCCCCAGAGTCTGGAGCAGTTCTTC
TRBV2	TRBJ1-6	NA	NA	CASSESREGSYNSPLHF	TGTGCCAGCAGTGAAAGCAGGGAAGGTTCCTATAATTCACCCCTCCACTTT
TRBV5-5	TRBJ2-7	few	TRBD1	CASSQGQGVSYEQYF	TGTGCCAGCAGCCAAGGACAGGGCGTTTCCTACGAGCAGTACTTC
TRBV6-5	TRBJ2-3	NA	NA	CASSYSSSGTDTQYF	TGTGCCAGCAGTTACTCGAGCAGCGGCACAGATACGCAGTATTTT
TRBV7-6	TRBJ2-3	many	TRBD2	CASSLGAGGTSSTDTQYF	TGTGCCAGCAGCTTAGGAGCGGGGGGGACCTCTAGCACAGATACGCAGTATTTT
TRBV13	TRBJ2-1	NA	NA	CASSFGEPNEQFF	TGTGCCAGCAGCTTCGGGGAGCCCAATGAGCAGTTCTTC
TRBV10-3	TRBJ2-2	few	NA	CAISEIEGLDTGELFF	TGTGCCATCAGTGAAATCGAGGGACTCGACACCGGGGAGCTGTTTTTT
TRBV4-2	TRBJ1-5	NA	NA	CASSQDWADYNQPQHF	TGTGCCAGCAGCCAAGATTGGGCCGATTACAATCAGCCCCAGCATTTT
TRBV6-1	TRBJ1-2	NA	NA	CASTPGVGYGYTF	TGTGCCAGCACCCCAGGGGTCGGCTATGGCTACACCTTC
TRBV6-6	TRBJ2-7	NA	TRBD1	CASSRTGVEQYF	TGTGCCAGCAGTCGGACAGGGGTAGAGCAGTACTTC
TRBV19	TRBJ1-1	NA	TRBD1	CASSLQGAGNTEAFF	TGTGCCAGTAGCCTACAGGGGGCTGGTAACACTGAAGCTTTCTTT
TRBV7-7	TRBJ2-7	NA	TRBD1	CASSLGNRGDEQYF	TGTGCCAGCAGCTTAGGTAACAGGGGCGACGAGCAGTACTTC
TRBV7-6	TRBJ2-7	NA	NA	CASSPTGAGITYEQYF	TGTGCCAGCAGCCCAACAGGCGCGGGGATAACCTACGAGCAGTACTTC
TRBV6-2/TRBV6-3	TRBJ2-5	NA	NA	CASSRFGGETQYF	TGTGCCAGCAGTCGATTCGGTGGAGAGACCCAGTACTTC
TRBV18	TRBJ2-5	NA	NA	CASSPTTGEETQYF	TGTGCCAGCTCACCAACGACAGGCGAAGAGACCCAGTACTTC
TRBV29-1	TRBJ2-7	NA	NA	CSVVGEPNYEQYF	TGCAGCGTTGTGGGGGAACCCAACTACGAGCAGTACTTC
TRBV6-5	TRBJ2-3	NA	TRBD2	CASSYSMTSGGADTQYF	TGTGCCAGCAGTTACTCTATGACTAGCGGGGGGGCAGATACGCAGTATTTT
TRBV12-3/TRBV12-4	TRBJ2-7	many	NA	CASSPKWDGSNEQYF	TGTGCCAGCAGCCCCAAGTGGGACGGTTCGAACGAGCAGTACTTC
TRBV7-6	TRBJ2-3	NA	NA	CASNDRTASTDTQYF	TGTGCCAGCAACGACCGGACGGCAAGCACAGATACGCAGTATTTT